Below are 9 T cell receptor beta chains sequenced from a single sample in a study of cytomegalovirus exposure and HLA in healthy donors. Clones were sequenced by immunoSEQ multiplex PCR, and TCRdb holds only the in-frame ones, with some missing. The sample yields a few hundred thousand clones, 88% seen once. The sequencing input was PBMCs. The receptor source for this set is a man aged 30 to 45 in good health and CMV-seronegative.

The V call is TRBV19, the J call TRBJ2-6; 9 bases are a match to TRBD1. After removal of 4 bases from V and 2 bases from J, the junction contained 0 bases not matched to a gene. The CDR3 spans 15 residues. Germline CDR1 reads LNHDA; CDR2 reads SQIVND (reference sequence). CDR3 coding DNA: TGTGCCAGTAGTAGACAGGGGGCTGGGGCCAACGTCCTGACTTTC. This gives the protein CASSRQGAGANVLTF.

The CDR3 DNA reads TGTGCCAGCACCATAACATGGGGCGTCACTGAAGCTTTCTTT. This gives the protein CASTITWGVTEAFF. V usage is TRBV5-5 and J usage is TRBJ1-1, with a tentative D call TRBD1 (5 bases). CDR1 is SGHKS and CDR2 is YYEKEE in the germline V gene (reference sequence). The germline V and J ends were trimmed by 6 bases and 4 bases, with 16 bases remaining between them. The CDR3 runs to 14 residues.

The chain couples TRBV7-2 to TRBJ1-1; weak D call: TRBD1 (5 bases). CDR1 is SGHTA and CDR2 is FQGNSA in the germline V gene. V was clipped by 1 base and J by 1 base, with 10 bases between them. There are 15 residues in the CDR3. CDR3 region: CASSLGGGSNTEAFF. The DNA of the CDR3 is TGTGCCAGCAGCTTAGGGGGGGGATCGAACACTGAAGCTTTCTTT.

The chain is built from TRBV27 and TRBJ2-1; 8 bases align to TRBD2. V gave up 0 bases and J gave up 2 bases; unmatched junction bases: 6. The germline gives CDR1 MNHEY, CDR2 SMNVEV (reference sequence). The CDR3 loop spans 17 amino acids. CDR3 in amino acids: CASSLSWQGLAYNEQFF. In nucleotides, the CDR3 is TGTGCCAGCAGTTTATCGTGGCAGGGACTAGCCTACAATGAGCAGTTCTTC.

As regards this clone: This specimen includes other DNA sequences encoding the same CDR3. This chain uses TRBV5-1 with TRBJ2-7; perhaps TRBD1 as D (6 bases). Germline V gene sequence: CDR1 SGHRS, CDR2 YFSETQ. V was shortened by 5 bases and J by 2 bases, with 11 bases between the two germline ends. The CDR3 covers 13 residues. CDR3 amino acids: CASSPGAPYEQYF. CDR3 in DNA: TGCGCCAGCAGTCCAGGGGCGCCCTACGAGCAGTACTTC. The variable domain in full, completed from reference TRBV5-1 and TRBJ2-7, reads KAGVTQTPRYLIKTRGQQVTLSCSPISGHRSVSWYQQTPGQGLQFLFEYFSETQRNKGNFPGRFSGRQFSNSRSEMNVSTLELGDSALYLCASSPGAPYEQYFGPGTRLTVT.

V gene TRBV6-4 combines with J gene TRBJ2-1, with TRBD1 matching over 10 bases. CDR1 and CDR2 from the germline V gene are MRHNA and SNTAGT. V was clipped by 5 bases and J by 8 bases; unmatched bases: 9. This CDR3 has 15 residues. CDR3 DNA: TGTGCCAGCAGTACCGGGACAGGGGCCCCGGATGAGCAGTTCTTC. Protein product: CASSTGTGAPDEQFF.

This clone was counted once. The J gene is TRBJ1-3, the V gene TRBV27, with D possibly being TRBD1 (5 bases). The CDR3 contains 14 residues. CDR1 is MNHEY, CDR2 SMNVEV, per germline (reference sequence). With 7 bases removed from V and 0 bases from J, the gap between germline ends came to 10 bases. The CDR3 bases are TGTGCCAGCACTTCAGGGCTCTCTGGAAACACCATATATTTT. This gives the protein CASTSGLSGNTIYF.

The chain is built from TRBV6-5 and TRBJ2-1; 8 bases line up with TRBD1. This CDR3 has 15 amino acids. The V gene end was trimmed by 5 bases and the J gene end by 6 bases; junction bases not matched to a gene: 9. Per germline, CDR1 MNHEY and CDR2 SVGAGI. The CDR3 loop is CASSSLGQGFNEQFF. CDR3 DNA: TGTGCCAGCAGTAGCCTAGGACAGGGTTTCAATGAGCAGTTCTTC.

The chain employs TRBV29-1 and TRBJ1-1; 12 bases agree with TRBD1. The ends lost 0 bases at V and 6 bases at J; junction bases unmatched: 14. In germline, CDR1 is SQVTM, CDR2 ANQGSEA. The CDR3 is 18 amino acids. CDR3 sequence: CSVEELYGTGGARAEAFF. The CDR3 DNA follows: TGCAGCGTTGAAGAACTATACGGGACAGGGGGCGCGAGGGCTGAAGCTTTCTTT.